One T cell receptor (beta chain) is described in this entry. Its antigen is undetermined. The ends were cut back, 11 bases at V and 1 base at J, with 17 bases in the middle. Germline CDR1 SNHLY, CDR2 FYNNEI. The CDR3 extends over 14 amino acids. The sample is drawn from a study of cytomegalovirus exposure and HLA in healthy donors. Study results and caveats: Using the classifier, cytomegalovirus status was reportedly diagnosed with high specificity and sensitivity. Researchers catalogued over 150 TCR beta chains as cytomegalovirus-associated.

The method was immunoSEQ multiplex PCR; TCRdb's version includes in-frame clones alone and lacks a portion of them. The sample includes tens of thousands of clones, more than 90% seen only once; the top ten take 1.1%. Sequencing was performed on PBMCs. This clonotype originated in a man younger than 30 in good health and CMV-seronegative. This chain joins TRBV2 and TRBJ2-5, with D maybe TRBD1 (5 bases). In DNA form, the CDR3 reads TGTGCCTCACCTCGGGCAGGGATCCAAGAGACCCAGTACTTC. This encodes CASPRAGIQETQYF. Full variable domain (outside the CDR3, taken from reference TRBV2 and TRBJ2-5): EPEVTQTPSHQVTQMGQEVILRCVPISNHLYFYWYRQILGQKVEFLVSFYNNEISEKSEIFDDQFSVERPDGSNFTLKIRSTKLEDSAMYFCASPRAGIQETQYFGPGTRLLVL.